This T cell receptor beta chain was captured in a study of memory CD8 T cells in hepatitis C reinfection. Study results and caveats: Roughly 5 donors were too few for definitive public clonotype conclusions.

Concerning this clone: Its antigen remains unknown.

The assay was immunoSEQ multiplex PCR, and TCRdb's table has in-frame clones only and misses some. This table holds more than 45,000 clones, roughly 91% found once. Time point of the sample: pre-reinfection, 55 to 20 weeks before reinfection detection. No in vitro expansion preceded TCR sequencing of the sorted cells. Total naive CD8 T cells were sorted as viable CD3+ CD8+ CD45RO- cells from two donors. Trimming removed 4 bases from V and 2 bases from J; junction bases left unmatched: 14. The CDR3 loop spans 17 amino acids. Germline values: CDR1 SGHVS, CDR2 FNYEAQ. This sequence originates from a man younger than 35 with hepatitis C virus infection. Sequencing was carried out using naive CD8+ T cells sorted from blood. This rearrangement joins TRBV7-6 to TRBJ2-7; 7 bases match TRBD1. The DNA of the CDR3 is TGTGCCAGCAGCTCAACGGTGGACAGGTCCAACACCTACGAGCAGTACTTC. It is translated as CASSSTVDRSNTYEQYF.